One and the same sample provided the 31 T cell receptor beta chains below, sequenced in a study of CD8+ T cells in alopecia areata. The sequencing template was cDNA reverse transcribed from extracted RNA. The protocol was immunoSEQ multiplex PCR, while the TCRdb copy is restricted to in-frame clones and leaves out a portion. The sample holds some 150,000 clones, around half seen once. The material sequenced was CD8+ T cells sorted from blood, taken at week 0. The receptors were gathered from a human donor with alopecia areata.

This clone was recorded a few times. V and J are TRBV11-2 and TRBJ2-3; unclear D gene. V was shortened by 5 bases and J by 1 base, with 16 bases between the two germline ends. CDR1 and CDR2 from the germline V gene are SGHAT and FQNNGV. The CDR3 has 16 amino acids. Here the CDR3 reads CASSPRGPDRTDTQYF. The CDR3 nucleotides are TGTGCCAGCAGCCCCCGTGGGCCCGATCGCACAGATACGCAGTATTTT.

V and J are TRBV9 and TRBJ1-6; D remains ambiguous. Trimming took 3 bases from V and 5 from J, leaving 12 bases between them. Germline lookup yields CDR1 SGDLS and CDR2 YYNGEE. The CDR3 covers 15 residues. The CDR3 DNA follows: TGTGCCAGCAGCGGTGGCAGGAACAATAATTCACCCCTCCACTTT. It codes for CASSGGRNNNSPLHF.

The chain combines TRBV9 with TRBJ1-2; weak D call: TRBD1 (5 bases). The V gene's germline CDR1 is SGDLS and CDR2 YYNGEE. V was pared by 0 bases and J by 7 bases, with 10 bases between. The CDR3 runs to 13 residues. CDR3: CASSVGQGTGYTF. In DNA form, the CDR3 reads TGTGCCAGCAGCGTAGGGCAGGGAACTGGCTACACCTTC.

The V and J genes are TRBV25-1 and TRBJ1-1; tentative D call: TRBD1 (6 bases). Deletions cut 4 bases from V and 0 bases from J, with 12 bases between. The CDR3 has 15 residues. Germline CDR1 MGHDK, CDR2 SYGVNS. CDR3 DNA sequence: TGTGCCAGCAGTGCCCACAGGGTTATGAACACTGAAGCTTTCTTT. It translates to CASSAHRVMNTEAFF. The full variable domain, in which reference TRBV25-1 and TRBJ1-1 provide the parts outside the CDR3, is EADIYQTPRYLVIGTGKKITLECSQTMGHDKMYWYQQDPGMELHLIHYSYGVNSTEKGDLSSESTVSRIRTEHFPLTLESARPSHTSQYLCASSAHRVMNTEAFFGQGTRLTVV.

This clone has just one count. This sequence joins TRBV30 and TRBJ2-2; D is uncertain. This CDR3 contains 13 residues. With 2 bases removed from V and 6 bases from J, the gap between germline ends came to 10 bases. CDR1 is GTSNPN, CDR2 SVGIG, per germline (reference sequence). The CDR3 nucleotides are TGTGCCTGGAGTCTTTCGACCGCCGGGGAGCTGTTTTTT. Protein product: CAWSLSTAGELFF.

This clone was seen only a few times. The chain couples TRBV5-1 to TRBJ1-1, with 8 bases identical to TRBD1. The CDR3 consists of 13 residues. The germline gives CDR1 SGHRS, CDR2 YFSETQ. After removal of 0 bases from V and 7 bases from J, the junction contained 2 bases not matched to a gene. The CDR3 protein is CASSLGQGIEAFF. Written as DNA, the CDR3 is TGCGCCAGCAGCTTGGGACAGGGGATTGAAGCTTTCTTT. Drawing the rest from reference TRBV5-1 and TRBJ1-1, the complete variable domain is KAGVTQTPRYLIKTRGQQVTLSCSPISGHRSVSWYQQTPGQGLQFLFEYFSETQRNKGNFPGRFSGRQFSNSRSEMNVSTLELGDSALYLCASSLGQGIEAFFGQGTRLTVV.

The rearrangement joins TRBV5-1 to TRBJ1-2; no reliable D call. The CDR3 loop spans 13 amino acids. Germline assignment: CDR1 SGHRS and CDR2 YFSETQ. The germline V and J ends were trimmed by 4 bases and 9 bases, with 16 bases remaining between them. CDR3 sequence reads: CASSEKSGASYTF. Written as DNA, the CDR3 is TGCGCCAGCAGCGAGAAATCAGGAGCGAGCTACACCTTC.

The chain links TRBV7-2 to TRBJ1-5; 9 nucleotides align to TRBD1. CDR1 is SGHTA and CDR2 is FQGNSA in the germline V gene. The CDR3 contains 15 residues. V shed 3 bases and J 1 base; nucleotides not matched to a gene: 1. The CDR3 nucleotides read TGTGCCAGCAGCTTCGGGACAGGGAGCAATCAGCCCCAGCATTTT. Residues: CASSFGTGSNQPQHF.

A few counts support this clone. The chain employs TRBV2 and TRBJ1-4, with no clear D. CDR3 length: 15 residues. In germline, CDR1 is SNHLY, CDR2 FYNNEI. Trimming stripped 3 bases from V and 0 bases from J, with 8 bases between. The chain's CDR3 is CASSEEDATNEKLFF. CDR3 DNA: TGTGCCAGCAGTGAGGAAGATGCAACTAATGAAAAACTGTTTTTT.

The V call is TRBV5-6, the J call TRBJ1-2; D unresolved. The V end was cut by 4 bases, the J end by 0 bases, with 10 bases between. The CDR3 runs 14 residues. Germline V gives CDR1 SGHDT, CDR2 YYEEEE. The CDR3 here is CASSIPESNYGYTF. The CDR3 region has the DNA TGTGCCAGCAGCATACCAGAGTCTAACTATGGCTACACCTTC.

The V and J genes are TRBV27 and TRBJ2-5; 7 bases match TRBD1. The DNA end is a closer match to TRBJ2-7, so the J assignment may be wrong. This CDR3 is built from 15 residues. CDR1 and CDR2 from the germline V gene are MNHEY and SMNVEV (reference sequence). The CDR3 is CASSPYRGLSYEQYF. The CDR3 DNA follows: TGTGCCAGCAGTCCATACAGGGGTCTCTCCTACGAGCAGTACTTC.

This clone was seen more than once but under ten times. V gene TRBV23-1 combines with J gene TRBJ2-7, with TRBD1 matching over 8 bases. TRBV23-1 has ORF status, its function being uncertain. The CDR3 spans 11 residues. V was clipped by 6 bases and J by 12 bases; unmatched bases: 7. The CDR3 loop is CASRLLTGGYF. The DNA of the CDR3 is TGCGCCAGCAGACTCCTAACAGGGGGGTACTTC.

The chain joins TRBV29-1 to TRBJ1-2; tentatively, D is TRBD1 (5 bases). CDR1 SQVTM and CDR2 ANQGSEA come from the germline V gene. The CDR3 contains 13 residues. V lost 3 bases and J 6 bases, leaving 14 bases between the germline ends. This CDR3 is CSVDLAGIDGYTF. The CDR3 nucleotides are TGCAGCGTTGATTTGGCAGGGATCGATGGCTACACCTTC.

The table lists this clone with a few counts. The chain recombines TRBV19 with TRBJ2-2; D call uncertain. Trimming took off 5 bases at V and 4 bases at J, with 5 bases between the two ends. This CDR3 comprises 12 residues. Germline assignment: CDR1 LNHDA and CDR2 SQIVND (reference sequence). CDR3 in DNA: TGTGCCAGTAGTTGGGGCACCGGGGAGCTGTTTTTT. This translates into CASSWGTGELFF. Variable domain in full (rest from reference TRBV19 and TRBJ2-2): DGGITQSPKYLFRKEGQNVTLSCEQNLNHDAMYWYRQDPGQGLRLIYYSQIVNDFQKGDIAEGYSVSREKKESFPLTVTSAQKNPTAFYLCASSWGTGELFFGEGSRLTVL.

This rearrangement joins TRBV29-1 to TRBJ1-5; D might be TRBD1 (5 bases). Germline CDR1 reads SQVTM; CDR2 reads ANQGSEA. V was pared by 4 bases and J by 6 bases, with 16 bases between. CDR3 size: 14 residues. The CDR3 DNA reads TGCAGCGTTGCGGCGCGGGGCGCGGGTCAGCCCCAGCATTTT. Protein sequence: CSVAARGAGQPQHF.

The chain has TRBV23-1 and TRBJ1-2, with D perhaps matching TRBD1 (6 bases). TRBV23-1 is assigned to the ORF class and has an uncertain function. There are 15 residues in the CDR3. Trimming removed 0 bases from V and 4 bases from J, with 12 bases in between. The chain's CDR3 is CASSQSRGGVYGYTF. CDR3 sequence (DNA): TGCGCCAGCAGTCAATCGAGAGGGGGAGTCTATGGCTACACCTTC.

This chain connects TRBV7-7 to TRBJ2-6, with 9 bases aligning to TRBD2. J gave up 0 bases and V 6 bases, and 6 bases lay outside the gene matches. Germline loops: CDR1 SSHAT, CDR2 FNYEAQ (reference sequence). The CDR3 spans 17 residues. DNA for the CDR3: TGTGCCAGCAGTCCCGCGGGAGGGAACTCTGGGGCCAACGTCCTGACTTTC. This translates into CASSPAGGNSGANVLTF. The variable domain in full, completed from reference TRBV7-7 and TRBJ2-6, reads GAGVSQSPRYKVTKRGQDVTLRCDPISSHATLYWYQQALGQGPEFLTYFNYEAQPDKSGLPSDRFSAERPEGSISTLTIQRTEQRDSAMYRCASSPAGGNSGANVLTFGAGSRLTVL.

The chain links TRBV29-1 to TRBJ1-2; D gene uncertain. V was trimmed by 4 bases and J by 3 bases, leaving 18 bases between them. The CDR3 extends over 15 amino acids. Germline-derived CDR1 and CDR2 are SQVTM and ANQGSEA. The CDR3: CSVAGEYRTDYGYTF. In DNA form, the CDR3 reads TGCAGCGTTGCGGGCGAGTACCGAACCGACTATGGCTACACCTTC.

This sequence joins TRBV30 and TRBJ2-7, with 11 bases fitting TRBD1. V lost 5 bases to trimming and J lost 4 bases; unmatched junction nucleotides: 4. This CDR3 is 13 amino acids long. Germline V gene lookup returns CDR1 GTSNPN and CDR2 SVGIG (reference sequence). The CDR3 sequence: CAWGQGAGYEQYF. Written as DNA, the CDR3 is TGTGCCTGGGGACAGGGGGCAGGTTACGAGCAGTACTTC.

There are a few counts of this clone. The chain uses TRBV29-1 and TRBJ2-3; 8 bases fit TRBD2. Germline trimming cut 7 bases from V and 3 bases from J; bases unmatched to any gene: 6. The CDR3 has 13 amino acids. Germline V gene data show CDR1 as SQVTM and CDR2 as ANQGSEA. CDR3 protein: CSALAGQTDTQYF. The CDR3, as DNA: TGCAGCGCCTTAGCGGGGCAAACAGATACGCAGTATTTT.

Worth noting for this clone: Other nucleotide sequences in the sample specify the same CDR3. This chain connects TRBV29-1 to TRBJ1-1; possible D gene TRBD1, 6 bases. Trimming removed 4 bases at V and 8 bases at J, with 8 bases between. Germline CDR1 reads SQVTM; CDR2 reads ANQGSEA. The CDR3 loop spans 10 amino acids. As DNA, the CDR3 is TGCAGCGTTGTAGGGACAGAAGCTTTCTTT. It translates to CSVVGTEAFF.

In its sample, this clone was seen a few times. Distinct nucleotide sequences in the sample also encode this CDR3. The gene calls are TRBV29-1 and TRBJ2-7; D is uncertain. CDR3 length equals 11 residues. V was trimmed by 3 bases and J by 1 base, leaving 4 bases between them. Germline CDR1 SQVTM, CDR2 ANQGSEA. CDR3 amino acids: CSVEESYEQYF. CDR3 nucleotides: TGCAGCGTTGAGGAGTCCTACGAGCAGTACTTC.

The rearrangement links TRBV25-1 to TRBJ1-5; 9 nucleotides line up with TRBD1. CDR1 and CDR2 from the germline V gene are MGHDK and SYGVNS. This CDR3 has 15 residues. V shed 8 bases and J 3 bases; nucleotides not matched to a gene: 8. The DNA of the CDR3 is TGTGCCAGCCGTCCCGGGACAGGGTCCAATCAGCCCCAGCATTTT. Translated: CASRPGTGSNQPQHF.

Only a few counts were recorded for this clone. DNA of the CDR3: TGTGCCAGCAGTTACCAAAGCGGAAGCACAGATACGCAGTATTTT. As protein: CASSYQSGSTDTQYF. The genes are TRBV11-2 and TRBJ2-3, with D perhaps TRBD2 (5 bases). CDR1 is SGHAT and CDR2 is FQNNGV in the germline V gene. The CDR3 runs 15 residues. V was trimmed by 6 bases and J by 0 bases, leaving 13 bases between them.

J is TRBJ2-7 and V is TRBV7-9; D gene ambiguous. In germline, CDR1 is SEHNR, CDR2 FQNEAQ (reference sequence). The CDR3 length is 13 residues. V was clipped by 2 bases and J by 0 bases, with 5 bases between them. CDR3 sequence (DNA): TGTGCCAGCAGCTTACACAGCTCCTACGAGCAGTACTTC. Its protein product is CASSLHSSYEQYF.

The V call is TRBV7-9, the J call TRBJ1-6; D gene unclear. V was clipped by 4 bases and J by 8 bases, with 6 bases between them. Germline V gives CDR1 SEHNR, CDR2 FQNEAQ (reference sequence). The CDR3 totals 12 residues. The CDR3, as DNA: TGTGCCAGCAGCTCCGCCCATTCACCCCTCCACTTT. Amino acid sequence: CASSSAHSPLHF.

The chain combines TRBV29-1 with TRBJ2-7; D may be TRBD1 or TRBD2 (5 bases each). CDR1 and CDR2 (germline): SQVTM, ANQGSEA. The CDR3 is made up of 13 amino acids. V gave up 5 bases and J gave up 4 bases, with 15 bases separating them. CDR3 bases: TGCAGCGTTTTGGGACGGACACCTTACGAGCAGTACTTC. Amino acid sequence: CSVLGRTPYEQYF.

This clone was counted between two and nine times. The gene calls are TRBV27 and TRBJ1-5, with D uncertain. Germline values: CDR1 MNHEY, CDR2 SMNVEV (reference sequence). V was cut by 3 bases and J by 1 base, with 10 bases left in between. This CDR3 spans 15 amino acids. The CDR3 DNA is TGTGCCAGCAGTTTCGTGGCAGGCAGCAATCAGCCCCAGCATTTT. The encoded protein is CASSFVAGSNQPQHF.

This clone occurred a few times. The chain links TRBV7-2 to TRBJ2-7; 9 bases match TRBD2. Germline CDR1 and CDR2: SGHTA and FQGNSA. The CDR3 covers 17 residues. V gave up 1 base and J gave up 4 bases; unmatched junction bases: 11. CDR3 DNA sequence: TGTGCCAGCAGCTTAGATGTAGGTAGCGGGGGATTATACGAGCAGTACTTC. This gives the protein CASSLDVGSGGLYEQYF. Together with reference TRBV7-2 and TRBJ2-7, the CDR3 gives the full variable domain: GAGVSQSPSNKVTEKGKDVELRCDPISGHTALYWYRQSLGQGLEFLIYFQGNSAPDKSGLPSDRFSAERTGGSVSTLTIQRTQQEDSAVYLCASSLDVGSGGLYEQYFGPGTRLTVT.

In regard to this clone: Different DNA sequences within this sample yield the same CDR3. This chain uses TRBV5-6 with TRBJ1-5; no reliable D call. The CDR3 has 12 residues. The V end lost 4 bases, the J end lost 4 bases, and 6 bases lay between the germline ends. From germline, CDR1 is SGHDT and CDR2 YYEEEE. The CDR3 DNA sequence: TGTGCCAGCAGCCTGGGGAATCAGCCCCAGCATTTT. Its translation is CASSLGNQPQHF. Using reference TRBV5-6 and TRBJ1-5 for the parts outside the CDR3, the full variable domain is DAGVTQSPTHLIKTRGQQVTLRCSPKSGHDTVSWYQQALGQGPQFIFQYYEEEERQRGNFPDRFSGHQFPNYSSELNVNALLLGDSALYLCASSLGNQPQHFGDGTRLSIL.

The chain carries TRBV14 and TRBJ1-1; tentatively, D is TRBD1 (6 bases). The V gene lost 6 bases and the J gene lost 4 bases, with 12 bases spanning the gap. This CDR3 is 13 amino acids long. Germline loops: CDR1 SGHDN, CDR2 FVKESK. CDR3 in DNA: TGTGCCAGCAGGGACAGCTGGGGCACTGAAGCTTTCTTT. Its protein is CASRDSWGTEAFF.